This TCR beta chain was identified in a study of CD4 T cells in relation to SARS-CoV-2 and coronaviruses. About the research overall: Shared crossreactive spike epitopes were mapped to their HLA restriction.

Germline CDR1 reads LGHDT; CDR2 reads YNNKEL (reference sequence). The CDR3 covers 15 residues. V was cut by 0 bases and J by 8 bases, with 16 bases left in between. Note on this clone: No antigen is known for it.

Whole-study findings and limits: The assay detects memory recall responses, not culture-primed primary responses.

Naive and memory CD4+ T cell DNA was deep-sequenced without culture. Method: immunoSEQ multiplex PCR; TCRdb's copy keeps in-frame clones and lacks some. The table has some 65,000 clones, more than 75% seen once. The unexposed donors gave CD4+ T cells in about 2011-2018, prior to COVID-19. Naive and memory CD4+ T cells came from enriched cryopreserved PBMCs. The genes are TRBV3-1 (or the pseudogene TRBV3-2) and TRBJ1-2; D is perhaps TRBD1 (6 bases). This clonotype originated in a human donor in good health. Material for sequencing was memory CD4+ T cells from PBMCs. CDR3 DNA sequence: TGTGCCAGCAGCCAAGACGAGGGCAGGGGACGGGGCTACACCTTC. Its protein product is CASSQDEGRGRGYTF.